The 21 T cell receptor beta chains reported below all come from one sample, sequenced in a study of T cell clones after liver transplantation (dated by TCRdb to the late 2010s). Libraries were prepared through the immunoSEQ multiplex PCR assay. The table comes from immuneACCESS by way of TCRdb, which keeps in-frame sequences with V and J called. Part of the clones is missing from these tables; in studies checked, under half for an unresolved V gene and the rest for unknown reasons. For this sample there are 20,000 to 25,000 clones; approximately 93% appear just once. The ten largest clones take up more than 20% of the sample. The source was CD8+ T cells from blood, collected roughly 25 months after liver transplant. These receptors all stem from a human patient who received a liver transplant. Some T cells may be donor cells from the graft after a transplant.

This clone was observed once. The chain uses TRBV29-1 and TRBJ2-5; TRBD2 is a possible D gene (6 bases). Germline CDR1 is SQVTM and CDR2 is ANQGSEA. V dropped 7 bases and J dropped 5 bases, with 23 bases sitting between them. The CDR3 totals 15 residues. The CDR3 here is CSAEGFLDEMETQYF. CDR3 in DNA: TGCAGCGCGGAGGGTTTTTTGGACGAGATGGAGACCCAGTACTTC.

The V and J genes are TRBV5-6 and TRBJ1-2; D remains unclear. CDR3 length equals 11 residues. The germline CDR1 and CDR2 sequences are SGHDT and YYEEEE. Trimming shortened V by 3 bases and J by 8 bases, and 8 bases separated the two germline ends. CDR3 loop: CASSWLEGYTF. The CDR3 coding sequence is TGTGCCAGCAGCTGGTTGGAGGGCTACACCTTC.

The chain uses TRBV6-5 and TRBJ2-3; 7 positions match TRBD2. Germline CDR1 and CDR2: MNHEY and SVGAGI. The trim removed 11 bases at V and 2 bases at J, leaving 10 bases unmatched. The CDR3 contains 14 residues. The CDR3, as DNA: TGTGCCTGTTCGGGGAGGGGACTCACAGATACGCAGTATTTT. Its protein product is CACSGRGLTDTQYF.

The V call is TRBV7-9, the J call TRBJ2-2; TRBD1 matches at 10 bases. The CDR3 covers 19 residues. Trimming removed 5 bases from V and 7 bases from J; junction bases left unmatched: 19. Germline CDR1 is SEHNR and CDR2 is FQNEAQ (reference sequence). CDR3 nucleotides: TGTGCCAGCAGCCCTAGCGAGCCGACAGGGGGCGACTTTATCGGGGAGCTGTTTTTT. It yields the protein CASSPSEPTGGDFIGELFF.

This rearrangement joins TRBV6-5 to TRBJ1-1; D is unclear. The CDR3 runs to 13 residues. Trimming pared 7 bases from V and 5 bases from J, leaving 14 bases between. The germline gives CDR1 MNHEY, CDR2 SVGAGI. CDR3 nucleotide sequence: TGTGCCAGCAATCCCGCCCTGGGGACTGAAGCTTTCTTT. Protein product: CASNPALGTEAFF.

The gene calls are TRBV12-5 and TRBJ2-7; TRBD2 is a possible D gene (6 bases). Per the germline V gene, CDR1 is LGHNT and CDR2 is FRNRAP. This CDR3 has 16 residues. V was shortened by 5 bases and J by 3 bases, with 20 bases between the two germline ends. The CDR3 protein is CASGQDGTPVIYEQYF. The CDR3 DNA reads TGTGCTAGTGGTCAAGACGGGACTCCGGTTATCTACGAGCAGTACTTC.

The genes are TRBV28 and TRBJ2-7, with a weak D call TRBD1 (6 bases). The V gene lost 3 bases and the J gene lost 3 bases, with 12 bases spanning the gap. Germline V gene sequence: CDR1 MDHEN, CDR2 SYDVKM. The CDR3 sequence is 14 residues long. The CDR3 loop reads CASSLGANLYEQYF. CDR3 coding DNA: TGTGCCAGCAGTTTGGGGGCTAACCTCTACGAGCAGTACTTC.

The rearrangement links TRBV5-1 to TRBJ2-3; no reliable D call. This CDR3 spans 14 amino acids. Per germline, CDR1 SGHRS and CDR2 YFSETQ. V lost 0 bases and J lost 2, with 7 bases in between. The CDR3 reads CASSLGGITDTQYF. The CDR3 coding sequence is TGCGCCAGCAGCTTGGGCGGAATCACAGATACGCAGTATTTT.

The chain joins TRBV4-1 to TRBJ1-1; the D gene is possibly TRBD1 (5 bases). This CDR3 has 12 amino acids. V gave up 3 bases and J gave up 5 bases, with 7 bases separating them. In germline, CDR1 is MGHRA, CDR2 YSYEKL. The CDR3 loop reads CASSHGATEAFF. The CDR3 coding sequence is TGCGCCAGCAGCCACGGGGCTACTGAAGCTTTCTTT.

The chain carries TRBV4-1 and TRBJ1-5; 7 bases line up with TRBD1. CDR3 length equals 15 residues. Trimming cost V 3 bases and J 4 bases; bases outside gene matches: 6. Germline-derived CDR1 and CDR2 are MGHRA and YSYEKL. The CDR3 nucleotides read TGCGCCAGCAGCCACGATCACAGGGGAAATCAGCCCCAGCATTTT. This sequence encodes CASSHDHRGNQPQHF.

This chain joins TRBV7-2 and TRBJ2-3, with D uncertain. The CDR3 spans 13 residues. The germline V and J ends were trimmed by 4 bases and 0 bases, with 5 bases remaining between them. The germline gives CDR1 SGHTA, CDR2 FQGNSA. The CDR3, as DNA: TGTGCCAGCAGCTCCACTAGCACAGATACGCAGTATTTT. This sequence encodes CASSSTSTDTQYF. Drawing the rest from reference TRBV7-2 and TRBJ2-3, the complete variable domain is GAGVSQSPSNKVTEKGKDVELRCDPISGHTALYWYRQSLGQGLEFLIYFQGNSAPDKSGLPSDRFSAERTGGSVSTLTIQRTQQEDSAVYLCASSSTSTDTQYFGPGTRLTVL.

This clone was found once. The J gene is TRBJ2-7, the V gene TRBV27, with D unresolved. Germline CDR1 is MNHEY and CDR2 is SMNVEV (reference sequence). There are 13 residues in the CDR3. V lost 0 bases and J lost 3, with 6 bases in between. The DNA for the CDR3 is TGTGCCAGCAGTTTATCGAAGTACTACGAGCAGTACTTC. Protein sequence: CASSLSKYYEQYF.

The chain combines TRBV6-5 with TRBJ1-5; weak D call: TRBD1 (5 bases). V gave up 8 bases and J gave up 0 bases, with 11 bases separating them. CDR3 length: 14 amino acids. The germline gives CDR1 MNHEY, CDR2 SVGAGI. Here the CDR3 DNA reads TGTGCCAGCGGACGGGGGAATAGCAATCAGCCCCAGCATTTT. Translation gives CASGRGNSNQPQHF.

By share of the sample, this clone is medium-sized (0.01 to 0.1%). The CDR3 protein is CASSETSLGRYEQYF. The CDR3 region has the DNA TGTGCCAGCAGCGAAACTAGCTTGGGCCGCTACGAGCAGTACTTC. This rearrangement joins TRBV7-9 to TRBJ2-7; weak D call: TRBD2 (6 bases). The CDR3 runs 15 residues. V lost 5 bases, J lost 3 bases, and 17 bases lay in between. CDR1 is SEHNR, CDR2 FQNEAQ, per germline (reference sequence).

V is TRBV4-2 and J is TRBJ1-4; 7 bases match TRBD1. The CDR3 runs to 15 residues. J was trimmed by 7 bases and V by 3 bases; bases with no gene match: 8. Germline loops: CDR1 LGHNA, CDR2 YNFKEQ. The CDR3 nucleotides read TGTGCCAGCAGCCATCGCCTTCAGGGGGGTGAAAAACTGTTTTTT. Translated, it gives CASSHRLQGGEKLFF.

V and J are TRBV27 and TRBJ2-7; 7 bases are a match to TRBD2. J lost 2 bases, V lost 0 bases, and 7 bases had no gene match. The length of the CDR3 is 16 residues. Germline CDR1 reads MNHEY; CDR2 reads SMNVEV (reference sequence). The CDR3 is CASSLSGEGTTYEQYF. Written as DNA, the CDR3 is TGTGCCAGCAGTTTATCGGGGGAGGGGACGACCTACGAGCAGTACTTC.

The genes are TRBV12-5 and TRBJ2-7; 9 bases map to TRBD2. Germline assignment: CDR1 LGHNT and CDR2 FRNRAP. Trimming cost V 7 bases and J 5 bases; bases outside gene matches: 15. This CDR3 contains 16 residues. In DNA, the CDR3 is TGTGCTAGTGCCAACCCATTGATAGCGGGAGCCCACGAGCAGTACTTC. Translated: CASANPLIAGAHEQYF.

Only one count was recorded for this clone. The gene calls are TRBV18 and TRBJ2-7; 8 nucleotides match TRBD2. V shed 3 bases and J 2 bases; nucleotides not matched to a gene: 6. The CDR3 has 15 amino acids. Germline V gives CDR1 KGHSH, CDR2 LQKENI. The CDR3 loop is CASSPGLVTTYEQYF. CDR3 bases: TGTGCCAGCTCACCGGGACTAGTGACTACCTACGAGCAGTACTTC.

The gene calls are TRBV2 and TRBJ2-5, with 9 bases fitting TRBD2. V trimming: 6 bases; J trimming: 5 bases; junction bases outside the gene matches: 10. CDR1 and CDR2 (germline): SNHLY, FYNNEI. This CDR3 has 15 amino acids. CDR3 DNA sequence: TGTGCCAGCAGATTACTTAGCGGGAGTACCGAGACCCAGTACTTC. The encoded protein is CASRLLSGSTETQYF.

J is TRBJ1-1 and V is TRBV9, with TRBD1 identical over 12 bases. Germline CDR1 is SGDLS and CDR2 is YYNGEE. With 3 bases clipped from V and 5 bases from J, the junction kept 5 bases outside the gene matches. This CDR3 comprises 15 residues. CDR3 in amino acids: CASSEGQGALTEAFF. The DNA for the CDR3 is TGTGCCAGCAGCGAGGGACAGGGGGCCTTAACTGAAGCTTTCTTT.

DNA of the CDR3: TGTGCCAGCAGTTTATCCGGAAGCTCCTACGAGCAGTACTTC. It codes for CASSLSGSSYEQYF. The chain joins TRBV27 to TRBJ2-7; D call uncertain. The germline CDR1 and CDR2 sequences are MNHEY and SMNVEV (reference sequence). The CDR3 runs 14 residues. Trimming shortened V by 0 bases and J by 0 bases, and 6 bases separated the two germline ends.